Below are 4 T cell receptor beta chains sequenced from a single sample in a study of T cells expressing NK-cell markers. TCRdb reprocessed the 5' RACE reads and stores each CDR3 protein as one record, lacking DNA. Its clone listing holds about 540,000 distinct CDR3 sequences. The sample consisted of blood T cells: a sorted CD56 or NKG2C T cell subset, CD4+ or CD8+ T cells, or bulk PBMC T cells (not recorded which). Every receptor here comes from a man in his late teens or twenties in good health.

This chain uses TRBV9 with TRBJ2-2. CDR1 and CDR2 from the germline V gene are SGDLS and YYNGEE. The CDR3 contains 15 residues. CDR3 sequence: CASTLDLPNTGELFF.

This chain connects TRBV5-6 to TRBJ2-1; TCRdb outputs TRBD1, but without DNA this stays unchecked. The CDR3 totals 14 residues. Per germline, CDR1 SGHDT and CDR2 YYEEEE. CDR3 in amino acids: CASSLTGQVYEQFF.

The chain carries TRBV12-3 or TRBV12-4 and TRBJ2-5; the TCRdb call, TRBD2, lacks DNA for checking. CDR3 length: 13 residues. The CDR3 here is CASSSTSQETQYF.

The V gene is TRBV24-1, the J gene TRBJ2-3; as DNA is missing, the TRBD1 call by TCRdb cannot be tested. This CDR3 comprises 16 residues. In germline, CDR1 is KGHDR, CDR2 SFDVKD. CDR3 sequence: CATSDASTAGTDTQYF.